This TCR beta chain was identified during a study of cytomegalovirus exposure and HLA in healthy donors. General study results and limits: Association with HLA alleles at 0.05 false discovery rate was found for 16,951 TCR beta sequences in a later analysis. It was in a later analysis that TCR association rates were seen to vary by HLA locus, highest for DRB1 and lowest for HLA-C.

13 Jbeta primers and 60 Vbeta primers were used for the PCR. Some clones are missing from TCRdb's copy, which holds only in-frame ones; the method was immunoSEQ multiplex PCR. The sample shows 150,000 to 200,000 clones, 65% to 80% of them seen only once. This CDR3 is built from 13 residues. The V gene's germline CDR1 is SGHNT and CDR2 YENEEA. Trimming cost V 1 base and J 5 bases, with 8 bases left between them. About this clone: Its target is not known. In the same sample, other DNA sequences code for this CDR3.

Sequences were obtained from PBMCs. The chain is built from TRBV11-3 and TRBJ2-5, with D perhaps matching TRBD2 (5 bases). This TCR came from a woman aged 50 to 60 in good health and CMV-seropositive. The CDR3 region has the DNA TGTGCCAGCAGCTTAGGAGGCGGGGAGACCCAGTACTTC. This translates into CASSLGGGETQYF.